A single sample is the source of the 11 T cell receptor beta chains below, sequenced in a study of cytomegalovirus exposure and HLA in healthy donors. The PCR employed 60 Vbeta primers together with 13 Jbeta primers. The repertoire was sequenced with immunoSEQ multiplex PCR; TCRdb's copy has only in-frame clones and lacks some. The repertoire holds some 200,000 clones, with around four fifths as singletons. Sequenced input: PBMCs. All receptors come from a woman aged 18-35 years in good health and CMV-seronegative.

The DNA of the CDR3 is TGTGCCAGCAGTCCCACTAGCGGGGGATACAATGAGCAGTTCTTC. This codes for CASSPTSGGYNEQFF. V is TRBV6-1 and J is TRBJ2-1, with 11 positions matching TRBD2. CDR3 length: 15 residues. Germline CDR1 MNHNS, CDR2 SASEGT. J gave up 4 bases and V 5 bases, and 4 bases lay outside the gene matches.

The chain uses TRBV13 and TRBJ2-3, with 12 bases lining up with TRBD2. CDR1 PRHDT and CDR2 FYEKMQ come from the germline V gene (reference sequence). CDR3 length equals 18 residues. V dropped 4 bases and J dropped 0; count of bases not matched to a gene: 8. DNA for the CDR3: TGTGCCAGCAGCTATGGACTAGCGGGGATACCTAGCACAGATACGCAGTATTTT. Protein sequence: CASSYGLAGIPSTDTQYF.

J is TRBJ2-1 and V is TRBV11-2, with 8 bases fitting TRBD2. The V gene end was trimmed by 5 bases and the J gene end by 0 bases; junction bases not matched to a gene: 3. The CDR3 covers 15 residues. Germline V gene data show CDR1 as SGHAT and CDR2 as FQNNGV. The CDR3 spells CASSSTSGSYNEQFF. CDR3 nucleotides: TGTGCCAGCAGCAGCACTAGCGGCTCCTACAATGAGCAGTTCTTC.

The table lists this clone with a few counts. This chain joins TRBV18 and TRBJ2-3, with 7 bases that match TRBD2. This CDR3 is 13 amino acids long. V lost 8 bases, J lost 2 bases, and 4 bases stayed unmatched. In germline, CDR1 is KGHSH, CDR2 LQKENI. The CDR3 reads CASAGVITDTQYF. As DNA, the CDR3 is TGTGCCAGCGCGGGGGTAATCACAGATACGCAGTATTTT.

Only one count was recorded for this clone. The chain carries TRBV28 and TRBJ2-3; weak D call: TRBD1 (6 bases). Trimming pared 2 bases from V and 0 bases from J, leaving 9 bases between. Germline V lookup: CDR1 MDHEN, CDR2 SYDVKM. The CDR3 is 15 residues long. Here the CDR3 reads CASSLDGQSTDTQYF. The CDR3 DNA reads as TGTGCCAGCAGTTTAGACGGACAGAGCACAGATACGCAGTATTTT.

V usage is TRBV5-1 and J usage is TRBJ2-7; 7 nucleotides agree with TRBD2. The germline V gene encodes CDR1 SGHRS and CDR2 YFSETQ. CDR3 size: 15 residues. Trimming removed 0 bases from V and 4 bases from J; junction bases left unmatched: 7. Here the CDR3 reads CASSLGAAGAYEQYF. The CDR3 coding sequence is TGCGCCAGCAGCTTGGGTGCTGCGGGAGCTTACGAGCAGTACTTC.

This chain links TRBV6-6 with TRBJ1-2, with D possibly TRBD1 on 5 matching bases. CDR1 MNHNY and CDR2 SVGAGI come from the germline V gene (reference sequence). The CDR3 is 15 amino acids. V dropped 2 bases and J dropped 4 bases, with 14 bases sitting between them. The CDR3 DNA follows: TGTGCCAGCAGTTACGGGCAGGGAAGAGGCTATGGCTACACCTTC. Protein product: CASSYGQGRGYGYTF.

The rearrangement joins TRBV7-9 to TRBJ2-7, with D uncertain. CDR1 and CDR2 from the germline V gene are SEHNR and FQNEAQ (reference sequence). This CDR3 region has 14 residues. Trimming left V 1 base short and J 1 base short, with 8 bases between. The CDR3 loop is CASSLESESYEQYF. The CDR3, as DNA: TGTGCCAGCAGCTTAGAATCAGAATCCTACGAGCAGTACTTC.

CDR3 loop: CASTPTSGSDTQYF. CDR3 bases: TGTGCCAGCACTCCGACTAGCGGGAGTGATACGCAGTATTTT. The chain recombines TRBV6-1 with TRBJ2-3; the match to TRBD2 covers 12 bases. With V trimmed by 7 bases and J by 6 bases, 5 bases remained unmatched. The CDR3 contains 14 residues. Germline V CDR1 and CDR2: MNHNS, SASEGT.

This chain links TRBV15 with TRBJ2-5; 9 positions agree with TRBD1. The J call is uncertain, as TRBJ2-7 better fits the DNA end. Germline V gene sequence: CDR1 LNHNV, CDR2 YYDKDF (reference sequence). CDR3 length: 15 residues. The CDR3 nucleotides read TGTGCCACCAGCCAATATCCGGGACAGGGTTACGAGCAGTACTTC. Its protein product is CATSQYPGQGYEQYF.

V gene TRBV6-8 combines with J gene TRBJ2-3; TRBD2 matches 9 bases. Germline assignment: CDR1 MNHGY and CDR2 SAAAGT. This CDR3 is built from 20 residues. The V and J ends lost 5 bases and 2 bases, in that order; junction bases with no gene match: 20. CDR3 coding DNA: TGTGCCAGCAGTCGTCGTTTAAGCGGGGGGATTAAAGGGGACACAGATACGCAGTATTTT. It codes for CASSRRLSGGIKGDTDTQYF.